This T cell receptor (beta chain) was identified in a study of blood T cell repertoires in COVID-19. TCRdb keeps only in-frame clones here, not all; method: immunoSEQ multiplex PCR. The profile covers 200,000 or so clones, with roughly 80% appearing a single time and more than 5% taken by the ten largest. Germline CDR1 reads SQVTM; CDR2 reads ANQGSEA. Trimming removed 6 bases from V and 8 bases from J; junction bases left unmatched: 3. The CDR3 runs to 11 residues. This clonotype was obtained from a woman in her twenties or thirties with acute or convalescent COVID-19. This rearrangement joins TRBV29-1 to TRBJ1-3, with 8 bases aligning to TRBD1. The sequenced material came from peripheral blood. The CDR3 coding sequence is TGCAGCGTCACAGGGGGGGACACCATATATTTT. It translates to CSVTGGDTIYF. Complete variable domain (other parts from reference TRBV29-1 and TRBJ1-3): SAVISQKPSRDICQRGTSLTIQCQVDSQVTMMFWYRQQPGQSLTLIATANQGSEATYESGFVIDKFPISRPNLTFSTLTVSNMSPEDSSIYLCSVTGGDTIYFGEGSWLTVV.